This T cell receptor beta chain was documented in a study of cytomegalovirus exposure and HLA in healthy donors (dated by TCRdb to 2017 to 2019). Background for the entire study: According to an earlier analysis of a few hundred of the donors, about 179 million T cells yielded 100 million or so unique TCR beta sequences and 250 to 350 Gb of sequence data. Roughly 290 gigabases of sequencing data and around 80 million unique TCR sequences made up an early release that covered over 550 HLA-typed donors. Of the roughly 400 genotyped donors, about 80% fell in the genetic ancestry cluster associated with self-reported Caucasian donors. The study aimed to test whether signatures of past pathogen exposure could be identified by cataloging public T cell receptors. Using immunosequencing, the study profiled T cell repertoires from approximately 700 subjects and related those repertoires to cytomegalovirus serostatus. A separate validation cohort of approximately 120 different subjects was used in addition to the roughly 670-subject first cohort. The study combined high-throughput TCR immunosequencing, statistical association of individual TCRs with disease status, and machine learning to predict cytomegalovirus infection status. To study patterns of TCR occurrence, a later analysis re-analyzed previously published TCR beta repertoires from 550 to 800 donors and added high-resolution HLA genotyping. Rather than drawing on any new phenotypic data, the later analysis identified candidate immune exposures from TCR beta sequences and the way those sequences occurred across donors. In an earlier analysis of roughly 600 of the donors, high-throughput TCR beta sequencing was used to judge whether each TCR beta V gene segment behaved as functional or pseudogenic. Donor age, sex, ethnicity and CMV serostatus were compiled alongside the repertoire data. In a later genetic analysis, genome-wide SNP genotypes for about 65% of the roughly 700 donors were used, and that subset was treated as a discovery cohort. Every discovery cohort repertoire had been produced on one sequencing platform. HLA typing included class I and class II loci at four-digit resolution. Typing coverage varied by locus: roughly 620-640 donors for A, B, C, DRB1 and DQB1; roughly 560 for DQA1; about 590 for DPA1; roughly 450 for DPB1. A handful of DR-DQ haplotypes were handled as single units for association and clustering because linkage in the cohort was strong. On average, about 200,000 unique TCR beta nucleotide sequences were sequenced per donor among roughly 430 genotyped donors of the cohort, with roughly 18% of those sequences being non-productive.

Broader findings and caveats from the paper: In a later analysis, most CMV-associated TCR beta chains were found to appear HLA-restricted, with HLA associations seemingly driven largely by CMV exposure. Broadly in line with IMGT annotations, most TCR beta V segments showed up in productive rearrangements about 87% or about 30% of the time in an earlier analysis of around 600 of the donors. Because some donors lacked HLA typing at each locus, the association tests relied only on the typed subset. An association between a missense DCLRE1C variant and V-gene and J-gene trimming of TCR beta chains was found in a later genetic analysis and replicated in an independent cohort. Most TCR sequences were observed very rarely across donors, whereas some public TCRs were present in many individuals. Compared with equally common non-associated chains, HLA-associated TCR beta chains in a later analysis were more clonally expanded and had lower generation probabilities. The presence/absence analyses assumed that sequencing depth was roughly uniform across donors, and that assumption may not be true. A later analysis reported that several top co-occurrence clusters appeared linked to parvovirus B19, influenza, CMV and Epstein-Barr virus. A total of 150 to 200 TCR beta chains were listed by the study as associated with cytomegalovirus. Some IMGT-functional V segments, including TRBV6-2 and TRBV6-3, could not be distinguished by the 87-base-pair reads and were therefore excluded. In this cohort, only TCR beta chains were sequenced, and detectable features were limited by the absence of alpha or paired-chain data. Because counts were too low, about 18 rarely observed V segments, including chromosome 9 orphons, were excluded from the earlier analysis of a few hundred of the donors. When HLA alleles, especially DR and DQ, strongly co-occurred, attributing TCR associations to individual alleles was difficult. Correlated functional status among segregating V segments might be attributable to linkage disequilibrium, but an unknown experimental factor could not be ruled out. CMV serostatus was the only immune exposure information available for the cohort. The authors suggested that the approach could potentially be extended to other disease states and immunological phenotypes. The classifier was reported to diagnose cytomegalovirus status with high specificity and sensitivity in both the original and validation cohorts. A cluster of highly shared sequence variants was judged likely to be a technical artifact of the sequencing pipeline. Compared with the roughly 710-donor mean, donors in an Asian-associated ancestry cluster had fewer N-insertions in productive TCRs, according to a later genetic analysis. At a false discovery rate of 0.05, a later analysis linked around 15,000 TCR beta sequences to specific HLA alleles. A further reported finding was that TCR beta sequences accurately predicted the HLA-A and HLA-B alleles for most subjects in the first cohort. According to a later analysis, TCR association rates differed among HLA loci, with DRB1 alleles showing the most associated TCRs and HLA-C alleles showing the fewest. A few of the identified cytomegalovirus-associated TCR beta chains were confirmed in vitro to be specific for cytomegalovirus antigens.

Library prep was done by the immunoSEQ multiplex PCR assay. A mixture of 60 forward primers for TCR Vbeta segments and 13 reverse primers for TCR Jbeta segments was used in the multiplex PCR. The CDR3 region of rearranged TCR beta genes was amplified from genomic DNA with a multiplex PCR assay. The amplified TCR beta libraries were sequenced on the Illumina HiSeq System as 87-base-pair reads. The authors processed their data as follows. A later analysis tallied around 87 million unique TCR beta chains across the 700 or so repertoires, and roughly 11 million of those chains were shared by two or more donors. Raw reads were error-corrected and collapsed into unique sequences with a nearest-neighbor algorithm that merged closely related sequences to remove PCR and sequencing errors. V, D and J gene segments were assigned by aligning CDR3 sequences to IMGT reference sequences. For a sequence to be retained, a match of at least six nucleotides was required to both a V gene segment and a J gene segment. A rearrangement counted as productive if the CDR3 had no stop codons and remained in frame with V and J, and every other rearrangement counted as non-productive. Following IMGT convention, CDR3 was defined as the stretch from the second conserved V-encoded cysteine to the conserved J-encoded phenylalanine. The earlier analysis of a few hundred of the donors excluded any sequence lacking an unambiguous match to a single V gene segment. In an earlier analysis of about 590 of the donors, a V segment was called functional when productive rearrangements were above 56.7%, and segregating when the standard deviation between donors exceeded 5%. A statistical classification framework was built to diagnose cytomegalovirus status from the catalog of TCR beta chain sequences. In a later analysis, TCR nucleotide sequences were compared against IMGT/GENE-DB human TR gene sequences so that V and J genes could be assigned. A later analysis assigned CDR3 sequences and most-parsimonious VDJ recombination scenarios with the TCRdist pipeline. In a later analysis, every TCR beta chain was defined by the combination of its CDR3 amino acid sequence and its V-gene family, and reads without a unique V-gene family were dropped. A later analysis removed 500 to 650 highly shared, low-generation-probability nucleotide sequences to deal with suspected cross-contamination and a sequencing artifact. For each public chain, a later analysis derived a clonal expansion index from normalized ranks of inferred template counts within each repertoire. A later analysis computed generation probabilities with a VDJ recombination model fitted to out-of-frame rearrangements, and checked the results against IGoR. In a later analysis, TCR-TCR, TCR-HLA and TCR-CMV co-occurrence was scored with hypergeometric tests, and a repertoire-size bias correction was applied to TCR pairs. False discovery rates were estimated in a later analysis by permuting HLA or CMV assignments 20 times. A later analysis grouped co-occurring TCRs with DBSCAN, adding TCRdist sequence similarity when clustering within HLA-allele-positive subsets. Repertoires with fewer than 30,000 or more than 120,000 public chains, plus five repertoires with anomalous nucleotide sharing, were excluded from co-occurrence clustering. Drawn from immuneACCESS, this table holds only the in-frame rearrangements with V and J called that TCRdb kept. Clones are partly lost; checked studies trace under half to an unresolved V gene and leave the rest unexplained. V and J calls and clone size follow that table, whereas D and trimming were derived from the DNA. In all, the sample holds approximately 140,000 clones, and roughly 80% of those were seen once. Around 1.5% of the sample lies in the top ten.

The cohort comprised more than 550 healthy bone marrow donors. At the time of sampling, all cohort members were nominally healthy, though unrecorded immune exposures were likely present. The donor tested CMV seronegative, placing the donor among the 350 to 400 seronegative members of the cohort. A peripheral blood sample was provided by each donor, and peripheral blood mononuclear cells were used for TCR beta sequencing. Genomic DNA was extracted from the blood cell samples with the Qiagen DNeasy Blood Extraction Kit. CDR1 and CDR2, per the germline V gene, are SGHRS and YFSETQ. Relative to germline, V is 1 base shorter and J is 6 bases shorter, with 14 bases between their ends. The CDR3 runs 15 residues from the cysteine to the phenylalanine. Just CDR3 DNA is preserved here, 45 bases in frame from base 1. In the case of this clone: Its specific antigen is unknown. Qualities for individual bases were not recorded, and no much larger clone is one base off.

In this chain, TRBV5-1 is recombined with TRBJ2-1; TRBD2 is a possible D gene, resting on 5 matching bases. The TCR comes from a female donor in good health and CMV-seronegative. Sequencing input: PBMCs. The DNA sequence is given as TGCGCCAGCAGCTTGTTGACGGGAACCAGCAATGAGCAGTTCTTC. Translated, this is CASSLLTGTSNEQFF.